This TCR beta chain derives from a study of blood T cell repertoires in COVID-19. Study summary: COVID-19 samples, acute and convalescent, were from the United States, Italy and Spain.

CDR3 length: 13 residues. Germline CDR1 is ENHRY and CDR2 is SYGVKD. The junction had 3 bases not matched to a gene; V was cut back by 8 bases and J by 3 bases. In the authors' methods: The authors estimated nucleated cell counts from reference gene primer amplification. Method: immunoSEQ multiplex PCR; TCRdb's copy keeps in-frame clones and lacks some. V, J and clone size are taken as reported in that table, and D and trimming were inferred from the DNA itself. The table has around 470,000 clones, 80% to 90% seen once. Material for sequencing was peripheral blood. The V gene is TRBV10-3, the J gene TRBJ2-7; 11 nucleotides line up with TRBD1. The source of this sequence is a man aged 18 to 29 with COVID-19, enrolled during active disease. CDR3 nucleotides: TGTGCCATCGCCGGGACAGGGGGCTACGAGCAGTACTTC. As protein: CAIAGTGGYEQYF.